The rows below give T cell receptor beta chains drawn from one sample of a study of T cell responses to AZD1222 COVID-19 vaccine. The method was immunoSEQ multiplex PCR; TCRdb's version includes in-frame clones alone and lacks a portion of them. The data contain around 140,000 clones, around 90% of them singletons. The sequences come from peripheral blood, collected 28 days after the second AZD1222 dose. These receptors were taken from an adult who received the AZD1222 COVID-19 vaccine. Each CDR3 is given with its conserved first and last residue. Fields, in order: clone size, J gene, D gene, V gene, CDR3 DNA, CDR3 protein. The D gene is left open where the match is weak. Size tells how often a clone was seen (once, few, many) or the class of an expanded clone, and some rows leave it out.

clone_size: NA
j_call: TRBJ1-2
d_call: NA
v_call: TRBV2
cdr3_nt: TGTGCCAGCAGTGGAGGGGCTACAGGGTTCTATGGCTACACCTTC
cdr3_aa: CASSGGATGFYGYTF

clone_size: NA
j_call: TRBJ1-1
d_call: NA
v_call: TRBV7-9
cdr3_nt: TGTGCCAGCAGCCCAGAGCCAAGGAACACTGAAGCTTTCTTT
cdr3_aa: CASSPEPRNTEAFF

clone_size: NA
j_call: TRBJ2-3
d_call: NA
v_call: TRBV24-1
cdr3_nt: TGTGCCACCAGCCGGGGGAGGAACACAGATACGCAGTATTTT
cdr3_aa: CATSRGRNTDTQYF

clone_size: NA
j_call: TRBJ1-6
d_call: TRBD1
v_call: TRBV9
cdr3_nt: TGTGCCAGCAGCGTAGGAACAGGGGCGAATTCACCCCTCCACTTT
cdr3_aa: CASSVGTGANSPLHF

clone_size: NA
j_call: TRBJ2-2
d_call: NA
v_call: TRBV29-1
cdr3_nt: TGCAGCGTCGCCCTCCCGGACTCCGCGAACACCGGGGAGCTGTTTTTT
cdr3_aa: CSVALPDSANTGELFF

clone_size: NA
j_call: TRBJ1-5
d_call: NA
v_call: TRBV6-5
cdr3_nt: TGTGCCAGCAGTTACCCGAGCACCCGGAGTAATCAGCCCCAGCATTTT
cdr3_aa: CASSYPSTRSNQPQHF

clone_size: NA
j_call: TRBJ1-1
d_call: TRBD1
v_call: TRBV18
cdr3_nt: TGTGCCAGCTCACCAAGGAACAGGGGTAACACTGAAGCTTTCTTT
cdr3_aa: CASSPRNRGNTEAFF

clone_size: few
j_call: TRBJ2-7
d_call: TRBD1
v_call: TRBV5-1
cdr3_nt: TGCGCCAGCAGCTTGGACAGGGGGACCTACGAGCAGTACTTC
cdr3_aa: CASSLDRGTYEQYF

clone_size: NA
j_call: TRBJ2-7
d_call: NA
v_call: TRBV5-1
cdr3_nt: TGCGCCAGCAGCTTGGACTGGACCGCAACAACCTACGAGCAGTACTTC
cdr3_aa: CASSLDWTATTYEQYF

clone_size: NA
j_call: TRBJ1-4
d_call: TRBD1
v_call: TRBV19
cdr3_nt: TGTGCCAGTAGTCGGCAGGGGGATGAAAAACTGTTTTTT
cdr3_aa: CASSRQGDEKLFF

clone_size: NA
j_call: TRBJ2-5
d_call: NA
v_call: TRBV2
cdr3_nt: TGTGCCAGCAGTGAACGGGGCGCTGATCAAGAGACCCAGTACTTC
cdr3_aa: CASSERGADQETQYF

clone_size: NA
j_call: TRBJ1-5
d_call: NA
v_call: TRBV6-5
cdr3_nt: TGTGCCAGCAGTTACGGGGAGGGTCAGCCCCAGCATTTT
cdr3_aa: CASSYGEGQPQHF

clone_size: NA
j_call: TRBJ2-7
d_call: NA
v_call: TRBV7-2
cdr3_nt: TGTGCCAGCAGCTTAGTTGTCAGTGGCTCCTACGAGCAGTACTTC
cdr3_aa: CASSLVVSGSYEQYF

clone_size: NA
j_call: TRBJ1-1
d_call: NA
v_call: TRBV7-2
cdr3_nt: TGTGCCAGCAGCTTAAGGTTGTCTCGGGGAAGTACTGAAGCTTTCTTT
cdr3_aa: CASSLRLSRGSTEAFF

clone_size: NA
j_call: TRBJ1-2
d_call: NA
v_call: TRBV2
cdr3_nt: TGTGCCAGCAGTGAGCGAAACCGGGCCATAATCACCTTC
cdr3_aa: CASSERNRAIITF

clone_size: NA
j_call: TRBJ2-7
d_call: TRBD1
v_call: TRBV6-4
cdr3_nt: TGTGCCAGCAGTGATTCGGACAGGCTCGAGCAGTACTTC
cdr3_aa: CASSDSDRLEQYF

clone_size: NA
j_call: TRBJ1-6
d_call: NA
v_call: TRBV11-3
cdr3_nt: TGTGCCAGCAGCCCAGGGACGGTGAGCAATTCACCCCTCCACTTT
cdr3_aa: CASSPGTVSNSPLHF

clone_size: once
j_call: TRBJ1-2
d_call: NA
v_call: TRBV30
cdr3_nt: TGTGTCTCCCAAGGGGGGCGGGTTGGCTACACCTTC
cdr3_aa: CVSQGGRVGYTF

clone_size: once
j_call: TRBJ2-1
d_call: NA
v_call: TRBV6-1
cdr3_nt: TGTGCCAGCAGTGACAGCAATGAGCAGTTCTTC
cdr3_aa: CASSDSNEQFF

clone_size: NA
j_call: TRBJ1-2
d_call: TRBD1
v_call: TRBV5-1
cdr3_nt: TGCGCCAGCAGCTTGGCCGGACAGGGATTGGGTGAAGGCTACACCTTC
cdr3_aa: CASSLAGQGLGEGYTF

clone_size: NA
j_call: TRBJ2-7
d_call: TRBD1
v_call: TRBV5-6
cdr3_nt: TGTGCCAGCACCCCTCGGGACAGGGAAGGCGAGCAGTACTTC
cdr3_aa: CASTPRDREGEQYF

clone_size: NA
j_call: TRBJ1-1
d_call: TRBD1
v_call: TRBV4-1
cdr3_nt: TGCGCCAGCAGCCAGGACAGGGGGCGCGTCACTGAAGCTTTCTTT
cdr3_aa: CASSQDRGRVTEAFF

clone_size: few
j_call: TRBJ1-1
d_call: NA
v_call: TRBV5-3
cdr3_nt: TGTGCCAGAAGCTCGGAGTCAGGAACCAACACTGAAGCTTTCTTT
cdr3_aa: CARSSESGTNTEAFF

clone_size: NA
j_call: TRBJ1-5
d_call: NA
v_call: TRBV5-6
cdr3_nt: TGTGCCAGCAGCCTGGCGGGTAGAGGAAATCAGCCCCAGCATTTT
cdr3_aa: CASSLAGRGNQPQHF

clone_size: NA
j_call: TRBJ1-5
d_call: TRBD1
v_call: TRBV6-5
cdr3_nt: TGTGCCAGCAGACCGGCGGGACAGATCCATCAGCCCCAGCATTTT
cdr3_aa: CASRPAGQIHQPQHF

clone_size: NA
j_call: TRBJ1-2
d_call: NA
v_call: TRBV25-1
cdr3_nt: TGTGCCAGCACCGCCGTGGAAACAGGCCTCTATGGCTACACCTTC
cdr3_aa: CASTAVETGLYGYTF

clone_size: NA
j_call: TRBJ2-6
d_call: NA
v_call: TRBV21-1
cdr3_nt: TGTGCCAGCAGCAAAGCCTTTCAGACAGTCCGAATCTCTGGGGCCAACGTCCTGACTTTC
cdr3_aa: CASSKAFQTVRISGANVLTF

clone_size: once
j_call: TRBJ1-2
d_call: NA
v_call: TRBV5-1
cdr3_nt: TGCGCCAGCAGCTTGGACAGGGACCTCTATGGCTACACCTTC
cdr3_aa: CASSLDRDLYGYTF

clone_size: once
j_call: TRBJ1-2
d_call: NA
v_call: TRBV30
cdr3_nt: TGTGCCTCCAACCCTCGCGGGGGCTATGGCTACACCTTC
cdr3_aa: CASNPRGGYGYTF

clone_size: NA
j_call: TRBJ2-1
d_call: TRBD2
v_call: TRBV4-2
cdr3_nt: TGTGCCAGCAGCCAAACTACTAGCGGGAGAGGTATTCGGTTCTTC
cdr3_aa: CASSQTTSGRGIRFF

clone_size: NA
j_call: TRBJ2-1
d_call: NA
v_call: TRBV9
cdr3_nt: TGTGCCAGCAGCGTCGGACAAGACAGGGAAGCGGGGTTCTTC
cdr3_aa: CASSVGQDREAGFF

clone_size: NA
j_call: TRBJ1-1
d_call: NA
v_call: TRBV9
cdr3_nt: TGTGCCAGCAGCATTGATCCGGGGGGTGAAGCTTTCTTT
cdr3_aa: CASSIDPGGEAFF

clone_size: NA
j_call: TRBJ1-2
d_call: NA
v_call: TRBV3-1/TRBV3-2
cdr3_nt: TGTGCCAGCAGCCAAGGAGGGGAAGACCTCTTGGGGGGCTACACCTTC
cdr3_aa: CASSQGGEDLLGGYTF

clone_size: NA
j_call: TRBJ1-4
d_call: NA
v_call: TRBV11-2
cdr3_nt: TGTGCCAGCAGCTTTAGCAGGGCTCCGGGTAGGGAACTGTTTTTT
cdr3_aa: CASSFSRAPGRELFF

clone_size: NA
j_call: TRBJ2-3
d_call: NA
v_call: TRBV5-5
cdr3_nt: TGTGCCAGCAGCTTGGTACCGGACACAAGCACAGATACGCAGTATTTT
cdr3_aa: CASSLVPDTSTDTQYF

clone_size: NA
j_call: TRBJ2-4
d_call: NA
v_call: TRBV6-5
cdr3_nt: TGTGCCAGCAGTTATTCGGGGTCCGGAGCCAAAAACATTCAGTACTTC
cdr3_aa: CASSYSGSGAKNIQYF

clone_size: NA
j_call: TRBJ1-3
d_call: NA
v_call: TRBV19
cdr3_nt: TGTGCCAGTAGTTCTCCCGGGAAGTTCTCTGGAAACACCATATATTTT
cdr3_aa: CASSSPGKFSGNTIYF

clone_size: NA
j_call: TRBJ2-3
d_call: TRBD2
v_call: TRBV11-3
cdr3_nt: TGTGCCAGCAGCTTAGTTGAGCGGGAGACGTATTTT
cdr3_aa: CASSLVERETYF

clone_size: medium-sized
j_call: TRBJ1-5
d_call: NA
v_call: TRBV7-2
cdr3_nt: TGTGCCAGCAGCTTATCCGGGGGCAATCAGCCCCAGCATTTT
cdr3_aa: CASSLSGGNQPQHF

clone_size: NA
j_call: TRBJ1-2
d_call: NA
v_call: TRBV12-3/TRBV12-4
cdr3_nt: TGTGCCAGCAGTTTAAGTGTATATGGCTACACCTTC
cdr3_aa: CASSLSVYGYTF

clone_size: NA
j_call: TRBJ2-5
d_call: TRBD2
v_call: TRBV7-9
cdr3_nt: TGTGCCAGCAGCTCCCTCGGCGGGGGGGGAGGCCAAGAGACCCAGTACTTC
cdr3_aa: CASSSLGGGGGQETQYF

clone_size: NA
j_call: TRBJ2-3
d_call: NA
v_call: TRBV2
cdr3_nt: TGTGCCAGCAACGGCGGAGTGAGCACAGATACGCAGTATTTT
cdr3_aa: CASNGGVSTDTQYF

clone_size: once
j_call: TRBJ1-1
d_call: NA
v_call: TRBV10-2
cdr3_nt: TGCGCCAGCAGTGAGTCGGGTGTAGCTGAAGCTTTCTTT
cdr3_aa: CASSESGVAEAFF

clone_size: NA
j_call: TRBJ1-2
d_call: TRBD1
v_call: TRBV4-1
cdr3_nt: TGCGCCAGCAGCCAACCGGGACAGAGAACTAACTATGGCTACACCTTC
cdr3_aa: CASSQPGQRTNYGYTF